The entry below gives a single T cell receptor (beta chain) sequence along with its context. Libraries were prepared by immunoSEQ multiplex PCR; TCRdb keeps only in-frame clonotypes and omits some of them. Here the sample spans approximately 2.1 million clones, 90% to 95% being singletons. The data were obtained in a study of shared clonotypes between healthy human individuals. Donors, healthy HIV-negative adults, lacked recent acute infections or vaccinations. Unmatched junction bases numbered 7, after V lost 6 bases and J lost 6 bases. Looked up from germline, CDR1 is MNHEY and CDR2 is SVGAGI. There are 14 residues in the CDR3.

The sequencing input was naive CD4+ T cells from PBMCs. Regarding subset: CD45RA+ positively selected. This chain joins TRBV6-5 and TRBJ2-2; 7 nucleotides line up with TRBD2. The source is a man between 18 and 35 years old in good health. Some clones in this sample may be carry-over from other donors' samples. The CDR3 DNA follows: TGTGCCAGCAGGCGGGGGTCGATCGCCGGGGAGCTGTTTTTT. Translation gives CASRRGSIAGELFF.